One TCR beta chain is described in this entry. Its specificity is unknown. The sample comes from a study of a mutant IDH1 vaccine in newly diagnosed glioma. Study context: There were eight vaccinations for patients, given in weeks 1, 3, 5, 7, 11, 15, 19 and 23. Therapy received beforehand was radiotherapy, temozolomide, or both, with most patients given both.

Noted time point: week 23, last vaccination. The study gave 300 ug of mutant IDH1 20-mer peptide per vaccine dose, with topical imiquimod. Here immunoSEQ multiplex PCR was the method, and the copy in TCRdb shows in-frame clones only, minus some. The sample consists of 50,000 to 60,000 clones, approximately 80% of them appearing once. Findings and caveats of the study: Most patients, 85% to 95%, showed vaccine-induced immune responses. Seemingly, top peripheral T cell clonotype changes bore no relation to pseudoprogression.

This sequence originates from a man aged 35-49 years with glioma. Sequenced here: PBMCs, sampled from a glioma patient whose treatment included an IDH1 peptide vaccine.

The CDR3 loop is CASSLNSRGTPLHF. The CDR3 coding sequence is TGTGCCAGCAGCTTAAATTCCCGGGGGACGCCCCTCCACTTT. The chain employs TRBV7-3 and TRBJ1-6; D might be TRBD1 (5 bases). The V end was cut by 1 base, the J end by 13 bases, with 14 bases between. CDR3 length equals 14 residues. Germline V CDR1 and CDR2: SGHTA, FQGTGA.